The clone carrying this TCR beta chain was counted many times. The germline gene is not matched at one end of the junction; a read error may be the cause. These data originate in a study of blood T cells in healthy people across ages. Using a J-beta primer mix together with a sample-barcoded 5' primer, a second PCR was run for roughly 7 to 12 cycles. MiXCR was run by TCRdb on the 5' RACE reads, yielding one entry per CDR3 protein. Of approximately 810,000 distinct CDR3 sequences detected, about 30% appear once; the ten largest clones hold 15% to 20%. The germline V gene has CDR1 DFQATT and CDR2 SNEGSKA (reference sequence). The CDR3 runs 14 residues.

Sequencing was performed on blood. The sequence was collected from a woman aged 80 or over in good health. This chain links TRBV20-1 with TRBJ2-7; 12 bases match TRBD2. In DNA, the CDR3 is TGCAGTGGTAGAGCTAGCGGGGGGGGTTACGAGCAGTACTTC. This sequence encodes CSGRASGGGYEQYF.